This T cell receptor (beta chain) was sequenced for a study of T cells in Graves' hyperthyroidism and ophthalmopathy. Turning to the study itself: Before treatment of any kind, peripheral blood was taken at initial diagnosis. Broader study findings: Blood shared most expanded thyroid clonotypes above 0.001. Ophthalmopathy got predicted by the model a median roughly six months before its onset.

It was RNA transcripts that yielded the amplified TCR beta CDR3 regions. TCR CDR3 regions were first amplified by RT-PCR with HTBI primers. MiXCR was run by TCRdb on the multiplex PCR reads, yielding one entry per CDR3 protein. The sample lists about 400,000 distinct CDR3 sequences; under 15% were seen once. The V segment lost 6 bases and the J segment 8 bases; nucleotides outside the gene matches: 6. This CDR3 comprises 13 residues. PBMCs stemmed from over 7.5 ml fresh peripheral blood. This clonotype was detected a few times. Antigen unknown. This receptor was obtained from a woman in her 30s with Graves' hyperthyroidism. Material: blood. The chain is built from TRBV12-3 or TRBV12-4 and TRBJ2-2; 7 bases fit TRBD2. The CDR3 reads CASSPWGGGELFF. For the CDR3, the DNA is TGTGCCAGCAGCCCCTGGGGGGGTGGGGAGCTGTTTTTT.